The present T cell receptor (beta chain) was sequenced within a study of OX40 agonist ivuxolimab in advanced cancers. Concerning the study at large: Ivuxolimab was an agonistic, fully human IgG2 monoclonal antibody directed against OX40 (CD134), a costimulatory receptor. Intravenous ivuxolimab was administered to patients every 2 weeks at six dose levels: 0.01, 0.1, 0.3, 1.5, 3 and 10 mg/kg. Of the 50 or so patients in dose escalation, some 20 had hepatocellular carcinoma, some 15 had melanoma, 9 had renal cell carcinoma and 9 had head and neck cancer. In the dose-escalation cohort, approximately 82% of patients were male, and the mean age was roughly 56 years with a range of roughly 23 to 90. Patients were allowed to have had prior anti-PD-1, anti-PD-L1 or anti-CTLA-4 therapy, and approximately 41% of the dose-escalation patients had previously received checkpoint inhibitors. Three dose-escalation patients achieved partial responses, one with hepatocellular carcinoma and two with cutaneous melanoma. The purpose of peripheral TCRbeta sequencing was to test whether ivuxolimab changed TCR sequence diversity and led to clonal T-cell expansion. The monotherapy dose-escalation portion (N of about 50 patients) of the phase I ivuxolimab trial is reported in the paper. The paper as a whole reports these results and caveats: In the 0.1-3.0 mg/kg groups, partial responders had among the lowest normalized peripheral clonal expansion, particularly in CD8+ T cells. At doses from 0.1 to 3.0 mg/kg, clonal expansion was seen in both CD4+ and CD8+ blood T cells between baseline and week 6. Low levels of normalized T-cell clonal expansion were also seen in some patients who did not respond. After ivuxolimab, expanded clones were on average more numerous among CD8+ T cells than among CD4+ T cells. Which antigens the clonally expanded peripheral T cells were specific for was not determined.

The trial excluded patients who had a history of autoimmune disease or who were on systemic immunosuppression. Peripheral blood for TCR sequencing was collected from all dose cohorts at baseline, on cycle 4 day 1, and on cycle 7 day 1. Samples came from an open-label, multicenter, first-in-human phase I dose-escalation trial of ivuxolimab. The trial enrolled adults with locally advanced or metastatic head and neck squamous cell, hepatocellular, melanoma or renal cell carcinoma. Before TCR sequencing, CD4+ T cells and CD8+ T cells from peripheral blood were sorted into separate populations. Including the terminal cysteine and phenylalanine, the CDR3 comprises 14 residues. Only CDR3 DNA is held: 42 bases, read in frame from base 1. CDR1 and CDR2 are read off the germline V gene (reference sequence) as LNHDA and SQIVND. The germline V and J ends show losses of 6 bases and 6 bases respectively, and no gene match explains 5 bases of the junction.

To sequence the TCRbeta CDR3 region, genomic DNA was isolated from the sorted cells. The immunoSEQ Assay was used for sequencing of TCRbeta CDR3 regions. TCRdb holds this immuneACCESS table with in-frame rearrangements only. Some clones are missing; in checked studies, unresolved V genes explain under half, and the rest has no known cause. For this sample there are some 82,000 clones; around 88% appear just once. The ten most abundant clones make up about 0.78% of the sample. Of note for this clone: There is no known antigen for this receptor. No base quality values were provided; no much bigger clone lies one nucleotide off.

The sequence is built from TRBV19 and TRBJ2-3; TRBD2 aligns with 11 central bases. The clonotype originates from an adult with an advanced solid tumor such as melanoma, head and neck, liver or kidney cancer. This sample comprised CD4+ or CD8+ T cells sorted from blood, obtained in a trial of the OX40 agonist ivuxolimab. The CDR3 protein sequence reads: CASSLAGGKDTQYF. The nucleotide sequence is TGTGCCAGTAGCCTAGCGGGAGGCAAGGATACGCAGTATTTT.